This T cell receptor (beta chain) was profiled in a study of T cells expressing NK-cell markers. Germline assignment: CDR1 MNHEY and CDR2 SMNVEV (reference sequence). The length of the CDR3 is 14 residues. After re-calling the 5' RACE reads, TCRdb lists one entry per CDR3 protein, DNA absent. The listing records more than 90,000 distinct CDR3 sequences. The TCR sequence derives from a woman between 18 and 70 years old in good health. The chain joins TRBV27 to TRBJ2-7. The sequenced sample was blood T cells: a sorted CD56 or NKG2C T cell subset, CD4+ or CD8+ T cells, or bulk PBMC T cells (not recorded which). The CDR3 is CASTLGRGGDEQYF.